This TCR beta chain is from a study of a mutant IDH1 vaccine in newly diagnosed glioma. Germline CDR1 SNHLY, CDR2 FYNNEI. The length of the CDR3 is 15 residues. Trimming pared 8 bases from V and 6 bases from J, leaving 20 bases between. Time point defined: baseline, week 1 (first vaccination visit). Treatment of the sample: pre-vaccination baseline after standard-of-care therapy. Donors harbored newly found WHO grade 3 or 4 IDH1-mutant, ATRX-lost astrocytomas. In the case of this clone: Its target is unknown.

The method was immunoSEQ multiplex PCR; TCRdb's version includes in-frame clones alone and lacks a portion of them. The sample includes over 25,000 clones, roughly nine tenths seen only once; the top ten take 4.8%. Overall study findings and caveats: Evidence of vaccine-induced immune responses was documented in approximately 93% of patients.

Sample: PBMCs, taken from a glioma patient treated with radiotherapy, temozolomide or both. The source is a woman aged 40-49 years with glioma. V gene TRBV2 combines with J gene TRBJ1-5; D gene uncertain. DNA of the CDR3: TGTGCCAGCTCCCTGGGCGCGGGGTCCGCTCAGCCCCAGCATTTT. This codes for CASSLGAGSAQPQHF.